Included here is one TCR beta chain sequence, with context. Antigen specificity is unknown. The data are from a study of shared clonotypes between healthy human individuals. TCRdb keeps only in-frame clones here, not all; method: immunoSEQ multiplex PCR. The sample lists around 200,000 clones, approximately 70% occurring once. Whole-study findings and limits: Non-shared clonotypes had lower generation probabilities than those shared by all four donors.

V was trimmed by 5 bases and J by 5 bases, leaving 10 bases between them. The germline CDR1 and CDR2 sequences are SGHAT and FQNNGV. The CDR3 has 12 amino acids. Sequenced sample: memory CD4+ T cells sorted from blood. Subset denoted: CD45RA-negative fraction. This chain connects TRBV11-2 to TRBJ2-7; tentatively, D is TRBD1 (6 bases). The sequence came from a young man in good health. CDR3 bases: TGTGCCAGCAGCCTGTACAGGGACGAGCAGTACTTC. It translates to CASSLYRDEQYF.